This is a list of T cell receptor beta chains from one sample in a study of beta chain features in type 1 diabetes. Libraries were prepared by immunoSEQ multiplex PCR; TCRdb keeps only in-frame clonotypes and omits some of them. Of 900,000 or so clones in the sample, roughly 16% are singletons; the top ten hold 0.02% to 0.025%. Sample: naive CD4+ T cells from blood. The source of these receptors is a woman under 30 in good health. The CDR3 runs from the conserved cysteine through the conserved F or W. The D gene is left open where the match is weak. Only some rows state a clone size, as once, few, many or a class for expanded clones.

clone_size,j_call,d_call,v_call,cdr3_aa,cdr3_nt
-,TRBJ2-1,-,TRBV18,CASSPRAGSYNEQFF,TGTGCCAGCTCACCACGTGCAGGTTCCTACAATGAGCAGTTCTTC
few,TRBJ1-1,-,TRBV5-1,CASSLVWNTEAFF,TGCGCCAGCAGCTTGGTTTGGAACACTGAAGCTTTCTTT
-,TRBJ1-2,-,TRBV10-1,CASSRERDYGYTF,TGCGCCAGCAGCAGGGAAAGGGACTATGGCTACACCTTC
-,TRBJ2-1,-,TRBV5-4,CASSLAGTSYNEQFF,TGTGCCAGCAGCTTGGCAGGGACCTCCTACAATGAGCAGTTCTTC
few,TRBJ2-7,TRBD2,TRBV7-9,CASSLVSGIGSNEQYF,TGTGCCAGCAGCTTAGTGAGCGGGATCGGATCCAACGAGCAGTACTTC
few,TRBJ2-3,-,TRBV7-2,CASSGQTGTDTQYF,TGTGCCAGCAGCGGCCAAACAGGCACAGATACGCAGTATTTT
-,TRBJ2-2,-,TRBV7-2,CASSPRGLYTGELFF,TGTGCCAGCAGCCCTAGAGGACTTTACACCGGGGAGCTGTTTTTT
few,TRBJ2-2,-,TRBV28,CASSPYPGELFF,TGTGCCAGCAGTCCCTACCCCGGGGAGCTGTTTTTT
-,TRBJ1-2,-,TRBV20-1,CSATLYGYTF,TGCAGTGCTACCCTCTATGGCTACACCTTC
-,TRBJ1-1,-,TRBV2,CASSATRDVSFYMNTEAFF,TGTGCCAGCTCGGCGACGCGGGACGTATCCTTTTATATGAACACTGAAGCTTTCTTT
few,TRBJ2-7,-,TRBV11-2,CASSLGSNAYEQYF,TGTGCCAGCAGCTTAGGGAGTAATGCCTACGAGCAGTACTTC
-,TRBJ2-7,TRBD1,TRBV6-5,CASSETGIYEQYF,TGTGCCAGCAGTGAGACAGGGATCTACGAGCAGTACTTC
few,TRBJ2-5,-,TRBV7-3,CASSLGRGETQYF,TGTGCCAGCAGCTTAGGCAGGGGAGAGACCCAGTACTTC
-,TRBJ2-3,-,TRBV19,CASSTHRLEGSTDTQYF,TGTGCCAGTAGTACCCATCGACTAGAGGGGAGCACAGATACGCAGTATTTT
-,TRBJ1-5,-,TRBV28,CASSLSPGNQPQHF,TGTGCCAGCAGTTTAAGCCCCGGGAATCAGCCCCAGCATTTT
-,TRBJ1-5,-,TRBV6-1,CASSEIALNPYQPQHF,TGTGCCAGCAGTGAGATTGCCCTCAACCCCTATCAGCCCCAGCATTTT
-,TRBJ1-5,-,TRBV19,CASTQGRLYSNQPQHF,TGTGCCAGCACACAGGGTAGGCTATATAGCAATCAGCCCCAGCATTTT
-,TRBJ2-3,TRBD1,TRBV7-3,CASSKGAPRGTGTQYF,TGTGCCAGCTCCAAGGGGGCACCGCGTGGGACAGGTACGCAGTATTTT
once,TRBJ2-7,-,TRBV5-1,CASSFGDARAYEQYF,TGCGCCAGCAGCTTCGGTGACGCACGAGCCTACGAGCAGTACTTC
-,TRBJ2-3,-,TRBV7-6,CASSARGAATDTQYF,TGTGCCAGCAGCGCCCGGGGGGCGGCTACAGATACGCAGTATTTT
-,TRBJ2-1,TRBD2,TRBV5-1,CASTRTSGSLPPYNEQFF,TGCGCCAGCACCCGGACTAGCGGGAGCCTCCCTCCCTACAATGAGCAGTTCTTC
few,TRBJ2-1,-,TRBV9,CASSVEGWGYNEQFF,TGTGCCAGCAGCGTAGAGGGGTGGGGATACAATGAGCAGTTCTTC
few,TRBJ1-4,TRBD1,TRBV4-2,CASSLILPRQGGEKLFF,TGTGCCAGCAGCCTCATTTTGCCGCGACAGGGCGGCGAAAAACTGTTTTTT
-,TRBJ2-2,-,TRBV25-1,CASSVAIQGGELFF,TGTGCCAGCAGTGTTGCGATACAAGGCGGGGAGCTGTTTTTT